The 8 T cell receptor beta chains given below trace back to one sample, sequenced in a study of identical twins. TCRdb reanalysed the 5' RACE reads using MiXCR and keeps one entry per CDR3 protein. Among under 250,000 distinct CDR3 sequences listed, approximately 7.3% were seen once. The sample also formed part of further work on yellow fever vaccine responses in identical twins.

The sequenced material came from CD8+ T cells sorted from blood. All receptors derive from a woman in her late teens or twenties in good health.

The table lists this clonotype with many counts. The rearrangement joins TRBV4-1 to TRBJ2-2; the match to TRBD1 covers 8 bases. Germline values: CDR1 MGHRA, CDR2 YSYEKL. Germline trimming cut 4 bases from V and 4 bases from J; bases unmatched to any gene: 5. The CDR3 is 15 residues long. This chain's CDR3 is CASSLRGQGTGELFF. The CDR3 DNA is TGCGCCAGCAGCCTCAGGGGGCAGGGCACCGGGGAGCTGTTTTTT.

This clonotype was picked up many times. V and J are TRBV27 and TRBJ2-7; D is unresolved. CDR3 length equals 13 residues. V was trimmed by 4 bases and J by 3 bases, leaving 10 bases between them. CDR1 and CDR2 (germline): MNHEY, SMNVEV (reference sequence). The CDR3 spells CASSSSSYYEQYF. The CDR3 nucleotides are TGTGCCAGCAGTTCCTCCAGTTACTACGAGCAGTACTTC.

The chain uses TRBV2 and TRBJ1-1, with D unclear. Trimming took off 4 bases at V and 7 bases at J, with 10 bases between the two ends. This CDR3 is 12 amino acids long. Germline V CDR1 and CDR2: SNHLY, FYNNEI. The CDR3 bases are TGTGCCAGCAGTGTATCGGTGGATGAAGCTTTCTTT. It yields the protein CASSVSVDEAFF. Combining the CDR3 with reference TRBV2 and TRBJ1-1 gives the whole variable domain EPEVTQTPSHQVTQMGQEVILRCVPISNHLYFYWYRQILGQKVEFLVSFYNNEISEKSEIFDDQFSVERPDGSNFTLKIRSTKLEDSAMYFCASSVSVDEAFFGQGTRLTVV.

This clonotype was counted at least ten times. J is TRBJ2-7 and V is TRBV28; TRBD1 is a possible D gene (5 bases). Trimming cost V 5 bases and J 2 bases, with 16 bases left between them. Germline values: CDR1 MDHEN, CDR2 SYDVKM. The CDR3 consists of 15 residues. Here the CDR3 DNA reads TGTGCCAGCAGTCCCCCGGAGACAGAAACCTACGAGCAGTACTTC. Its protein product is CASSPPETETYEQYF. The full variable domain, in which reference TRBV28 and TRBJ2-7 provide the parts outside the CDR3, is DVKVTQSSRYLVKRTGEKVFLECVQDMDHENMFWYRQDPGLGLRLIYFSYDVKMKEKGDIPEGYSVSREKKERFSLILESASTNQTSMYLCASSPPETETYEQYFGPGTRLTVT.

This clonotype was counted at least ten times. This chain links TRBV12-3 or TRBV12-4 with TRBJ2-1; 9 bases line up with TRBD2. The junction had 7 bases not matched to a gene; V was cut back by 6 bases and J by 4 bases. The CDR3 is 15 amino acids. CDR3 sequence: CASSLLAGIYNEQFF. In DNA form, the CDR3 reads TGTGCCAGCAGCTTGCTAGCGGGGATTTACAATGAGCAGTTCTTC.

This clonotype was observed many times. This rearrangement joins TRBV20-1 to TRBJ2-7; the D gene is possibly TRBD1 (5 bases). Between the trimmed V and J ends, which lost 5 bases and 6 bases, there was a span of 17 bases. Germline lookup yields CDR1 DFQATT and CDR2 SNEGSKA (reference sequence). The CDR3 is made up of 13 amino acids. The CDR3 sequence is CSAHRTSRSEQYV. CDR3 bases: TGCAGTGCTCACAGGACATCTCGTTCCGAGCAGTACGTC.

In its sample, this clonotype was seen many times. The V and J genes are TRBV7-9 and TRBJ1-2; 9 positions agree with TRBD1. Germline loops: CDR1 SEHNR, CDR2 FQNEAQ (reference sequence). V lost 4 bases to trimming and J lost 4 bases; unmatched junction nucleotides: 4. The CDR3 spans 14 residues. The CDR3 nucleotides read TGTGCCAGCAGCTATACAGGGGGCATCTATGGCTACACCTTC. Translating gives CASSYTGGIYGYTF.

This clonotype was seen more than once but under ten times. The chain has TRBV20-1 and TRBJ2-1; a possible D gene is TRBD2 (6 bases). The CDR3 spans 18 residues. The V gene's germline CDR1 is DFQATT and CDR2 SNEGSKA (reference sequence). V shed 0 bases and J shed 2 bases, with 20 bases lying between them. The CDR3 DNA reads TGCAGTGCTAGAGAGGTGCAACTTTGGCGGGGCACCTACAATGAGCAGTTCTTC. It yields the protein CSAREVQLWRGTYNEQFF.